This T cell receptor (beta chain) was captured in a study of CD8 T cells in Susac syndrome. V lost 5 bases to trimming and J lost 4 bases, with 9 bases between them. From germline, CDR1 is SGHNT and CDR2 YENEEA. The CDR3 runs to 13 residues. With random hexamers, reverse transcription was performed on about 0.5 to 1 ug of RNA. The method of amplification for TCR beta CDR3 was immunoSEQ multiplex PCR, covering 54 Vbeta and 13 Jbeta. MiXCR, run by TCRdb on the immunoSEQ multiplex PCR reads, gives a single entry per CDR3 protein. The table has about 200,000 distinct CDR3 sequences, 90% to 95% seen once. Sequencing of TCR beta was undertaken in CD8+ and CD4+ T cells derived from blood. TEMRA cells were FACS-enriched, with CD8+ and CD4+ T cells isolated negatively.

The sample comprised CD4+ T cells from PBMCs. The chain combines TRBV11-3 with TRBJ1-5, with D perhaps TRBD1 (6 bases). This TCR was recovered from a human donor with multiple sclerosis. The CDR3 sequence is CASSRTENQPQHF. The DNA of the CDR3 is TGTGCCAGCAGCCGGACAGAAAATCAGCCCCAGCATTTT.